This T cell receptor beta chain was identified during a study of technical replicates of blood from several donors. V was cut by 1 base and J by 5 bases, with 12 bases left in between. Germline V CDR1 and CDR2: MNHEY, SVGAGI. This CDR3 is built from 16 residues. The protocol was immunoSEQ multiplex PCR, while the TCRdb copy is restricted to in-frame clones and leaves out a portion. The sample contains about 66,000 clones, 88% of which appear only once. This receptor was obtained from a human donor in good health. Some clones in this sample may be carry-over from other donors' samples. The chain is built from TRBV6-5 and TRBJ1-6, with D possibly TRBD1 on 5 matching bases. The material sequenced was PBMCs. Here the CDR3 reads CASSYFSRVNNSPLHF. CDR3 sequence (DNA): TGTGCCAGCAGTTACTTCAGCAGGGTGAATAATTCACCCCTCCACTTT.